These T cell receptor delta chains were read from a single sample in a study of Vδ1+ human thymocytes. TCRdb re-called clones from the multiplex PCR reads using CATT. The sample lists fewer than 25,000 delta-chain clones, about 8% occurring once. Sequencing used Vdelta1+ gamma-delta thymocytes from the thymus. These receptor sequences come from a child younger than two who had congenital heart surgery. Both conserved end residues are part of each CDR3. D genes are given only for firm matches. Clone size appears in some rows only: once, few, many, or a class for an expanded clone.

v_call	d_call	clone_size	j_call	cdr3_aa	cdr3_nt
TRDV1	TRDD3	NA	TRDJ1	CALGERDRTGGYTDKLIF	TGTGCTCTTGGGGAACGGGACCGTACTGGGGGATACACCGATAAACTCATCTTT
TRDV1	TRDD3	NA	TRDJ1	CALGEQGPTGGYMGTDKLIF	TGTGCTCTTGGGGAACAGGGTCCCACTGGGGGATATATGGGGACCGATAAACTCATCTTT
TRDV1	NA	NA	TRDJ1	CALGELGVLIF	TGTGCTCTTGGGGAACTGGGGGTACTCATCTTT
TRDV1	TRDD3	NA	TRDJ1	CALGELGSSCSLGGYTDKLIF	TGTGCTCTTGGGGAACTAGGCTCCTCCTGCTCACTGGGGGGGTACACCGATAAACTCATCTTT
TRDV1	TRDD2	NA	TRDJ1	CALGEAPSLGGARKLKLIF	TGTGCTCTTGGGGAAGCTCCTTCCTTAGGTGGGGCCAGGAAACTTAAACTCATCTTT
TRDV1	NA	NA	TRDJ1	CALGPRSYPTSTPLSPDKLIF	TGTGCTCTTGGGCCCCGGTCCTACCCCACGTCCACCCCTCTTAGCCCCGATAAACTCATCTTT
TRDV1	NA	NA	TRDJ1	CALGELDWVYTDKLIF	TGTGCTCTTGGGGAACTAGATTGGGTGTACACCGATAAACTCATCTTT
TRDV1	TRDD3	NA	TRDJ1	CALGRLFLTRTGGCKTDKLIF	TGTGCTCTTGGGCGCCTCTTCCTTACCCGTACTGGGGGATGTAAAACCGATAAACTCATCTTT
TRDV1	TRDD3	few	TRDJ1	CALGEGSYRSLGDTDKLIF	TGTGCTCTTGGGGAAGGGTCCTACAGATCACTGGGGGACACCGATAAACTCATCTTT
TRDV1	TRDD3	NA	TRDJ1	CALGDPIHGDTRYTDKLIF	TGTGCTCTTGGGGACCCTATACATGGGGATACCCGTTACACCGATAAACTCATCTTT
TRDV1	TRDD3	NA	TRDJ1	CALGVVGGYGNKLIF	TGTGCTCTTGGAGTCGTCGGGGGATACGGCAATAAACTCATCTTT
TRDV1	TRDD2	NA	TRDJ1	CALGGPPGLPKAKNYWDTDKLIF	TGTGCTCTTGGGGGGCCTCCAGGCCTTCCTAAGGCCAAAAACTATTGGGACACCGATAAACTCATCTTT
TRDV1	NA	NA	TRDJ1	CALGELLGPTPPCWETDKLIF	TGTGCTCTTGGGGAACTATTGGGGCCTACGCCACCCTGCTGGGAAACCGATAAACTCATCTTT
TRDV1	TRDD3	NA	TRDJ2	CALGELPGGGWLAQLFF	TGTGCTCTTGGGGAACTACCTGGGGGGGGATGGCTAGCACAACTCTTCTTT
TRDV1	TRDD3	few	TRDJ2	CALGEQIEQTREEGTGGLTAQLFF	TGTGCTCTTGGGGAACAGATAGAGCAAACCCGCGAAGAGGGTACTGGGGGATTGACAGCACAACTCTTCTTT
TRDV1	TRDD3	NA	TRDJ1	CALGGRIFPPRTGATIHTDKLIF	TGTGCTCTTGGGGGCAGGATCTTCCCGCCCCGTACTGGGGCTACGATACACACCGATAAACTCATCTTT
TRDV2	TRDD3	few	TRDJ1	CACDSKGDTTYTDKLIF	TGTGCCTGTGACTCTAAAGGGGATACGACGTACACCGATAAACTCATCTTT
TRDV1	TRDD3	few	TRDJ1	CALGECLHPPNRQVGDTGLIF	TGTGCTCTTGGGGAATGCCTCCACCCTCCGAACCGCCAAGTGGGGGATACCGGGCTCATCTTT